A selection of T cell receptor beta chains follows, all from one sample in a study of PD-1 blockade in classical Hodgkin lymphoma. Repertoires were generated with immunoSEQ multiplex PCR, while TCRdb's copy carries only in-frame clones and drops some. The data hold over 20,000 clones, with around 82% observed a single time. The source material was peripheral blood mononuclear cells (PBMCs), sampled before the second cycle of nivolumab. All receptors come from a human donor with classical Hodgkin lymphoma. The CDR3 runs from the conserved cysteine through the conserved F or W. The D gene is left open where the match is weak. Clone size, where shown, is once, few, many, or a class for clones that have expanded.

TRBD1	once	TRBV28	TRBJ2-7	TGTGCCAGCAGTTCCCCTGCGACAGGGGGATCCTACGAGCAGTACTTC	CASSSPATGGSYEQYF
NA	NA	TRBV5-1	TRBJ2-4	TGCGCCAGCAGCTTGGGAGGCGGAGTGAACGCCAAAAACATTCAGTACTTC	CASSLGGGVNAKNIQYF
NA	NA	TRBV6-1	TRBJ1-3	TGTGCCAGCAGTGAAAGGACAAGTCAAGGAAACACCATATATTTT	CASSERTSQGNTIYF
NA	few	TRBV19	TRBJ2-2	TGTGCCAGTAGTCCGGGCCCGAACACCGGGGAGCTGTTTTTT	CASSPGPNTGELFF
NA	NA	TRBV5-6	TRBJ1-5	TGTGCCAGCAGCTTGGTGGGTCGGAATCAGCCCCAGCATTTT	CASSLVGRNQPQHF
TRBD2	NA	TRBV11-2	TRBJ2-1	TGTGCCAGCAGTCACAGCGGGGCCCCGTCCTACAATGAGCAGTTCTTC	CASSHSGAPSYNEQFF
TRBD1	medium-sized	TRBV27	TRBJ1-4	TGTGCCAGCAGCCGGGACAGGGTACGCGAAAAACTGTTTTTT	CASSRDRVREKLFF
NA	NA	TRBV19	TRBJ1-5	TGTGCCAGTAGCGGGCGGGGTGACAATCAGCCCCAGCATTTT	CASSGRGDNQPQHF
TRBD2	NA	TRBV5-1	TRBJ2-3	TGCGCCAGCAGCTTCACTAGCGGGAGTATGGATACGCAGTATTTT	CASSFTSGSMDTQYF
TRBD1	NA	TRBV29-1	TRBJ2-2	TGCAGCGTTGTTTGGACAGGGGCTGACACCGGGGAGCTGTTTTTT	CSVVWTGADTGELFF
TRBD1	NA	TRBV30	TRBJ1-3	TGTGCCTGGACCCCTTCCGGGACAGGGGGCCGGGACACCATATATTTT	CAWTPSGTGGRDTIYF
NA	NA	TRBV11-2	TRBJ2-4	TGTGCCAGCAGCTTAACAGGGTTTGCCAAAAACATTCAGTACTTC	CASSLTGFAKNIQYF
TRBD1	NA	TRBV6-4	TRBJ2-7	TGTGCCAGCGGAACGATCATACCGGGACAGGGTTCCTACGAGCAGTACTTC	CASGTIIPGQGSYEQYF
TRBD1	once	TRBV6-5	TRBJ1-2	TGTGCCAGCAGTTACGGGACAGAGGAGGACTATGGCTACACCTTC	CASSYGTEEDYGYTF
TRBD1	once	TRBV11-2	TRBJ2-7	TGTGCCAGCAGCCGTGGGACAGCCCTTTCATCCTACGAGCAGTACTTC	CASSRGTALSSYEQYF
NA	NA	TRBV27	TRBJ1-1	TGTGCCAGCAGTTTGTCGGCCGCGAACACTGAAGCTTTCTTT	CASSLSAANTEAFF
NA	NA	TRBV7-9	TRBJ2-5	TGTGCCAGCAGCAAAGGTGGGGGTCAAGAGACCCAGTACTTC	CASSKGGGQETQYF
TRBD1	NA	TRBV27	TRBJ1-4	TGTGCCACCAGAGGACAGGTTAATGAAAAACTGTTTTTT	CATRGQVNEKLFF
TRBD1	NA	TRBV4-1	TRBJ1-2	TGCGCCAGCAGCCAAGGTTCCGGGACAGGGGGCATCTATGGCTACACCTTC	CASSQGSGTGGIYGYTF
TRBD2	NA	TRBV7-9	TRBJ2-7	TGTGCCAGCAGCCCCAAAACCGAGCGGGGGAACTACGAGCAGTACTTC	CASSPKTERGNYEQYF
NA	NA	TRBV7-9	TRBJ2-1	TGTGCCAGCAGCGCCGAGGGTGAGCAGTTCTTC	CASSAEGEQFF
NA	NA	TRBV28	TRBJ1-1	TGTGCCAGCCGCCTTTCTTTCGGCACTGAAGCTTTCTTT	CASRLSFGTEAFF
TRBD2	NA	TRBV7-9	TRBJ2-5	TGTGCCAGCAGCTCCCGAGGACTAGCGGGGTTACAAGAGACCCAGTACTTC	CASSSRGLAGLQETQYF
TRBD1	NA	TRBV19	TRBJ1-2	TGTGCCAGTAGTATTTTTACAGGGGGAGATGGCTACACCTTC	CASSIFTGGDGYTF
NA	NA	TRBV14	TRBJ2-7	TGTGCCAGCAGCCAAAGACAGCAGTCCTACGAGCAGTACTTC	CASSQRQQSYEQYF
NA	NA	TRBV7-2	TRBJ2-3	TGTGCCAGCAGCTTTCGGCGGACCTATTACACAGATACGCAGTATTTT	CASSFRRTYYTDTQYF
TRBD2	NA	TRBV7-3	TRBJ2-2	TGTGCCAGCAGCCCCCTCGGTGCTAGCGGGATCGGGGAGCTGTTTTTT	CASSPLGASGIGELFF
NA	NA	TRBV20-1	TRBJ1-1	TGCAGTGCTCAGGGACCGCCGGGAGCTTTCTTT	CSAQGPPGAFF
NA	NA	TRBV5-1	TRBJ2-7	TGCGCCAGCAGCTTGGGTGAGCGTTCCTACGAGCAGTACTTC	CASSLGERSYEQYF
TRBD1	NA	TRBV28	TRBJ1-4	TGTGCCAGCCAGCAACTTACAGGGGGTAATGAAAAACTGTTTTTT	CASQQLTGGNEKLFF
TRBD1	few	TRBV27	TRBJ2-2	TGTGCCAGCAGTTCCGTGACAGGGTATGGTGGGGAGCTGTTTTTT	CASSSVTGYGGELFF
TRBD2	few	TRBV29-1	TRBJ2-1	TGCAGCGTTGAGGACGGGAGGAATGAGCAGTTCTTC	CSVEDGRNEQFF
TRBD2	NA	TRBV6-1	TRBJ2-4	TGTGCCAGCAAGGCTAGCGGGAGGGTGAACATTCAGTACTTC	CASKASGRVNIQYF
NA	NA	TRBV21-1	TRBJ2-1	TGTGCCAGCACCAGACTAGCGGGAGCCTACAATGAGCAGTTCTTC	CASTRLAGAYNEQFF
NA	NA	TRBV5-1	TRBJ1-2	TGCGCCAGCGCCCCCCCTGGCAGGGTTTATGGCTACACCTTC	CASAPPGRVYGYTF
NA	NA	TRBV6-1	TRBJ2-7	TGTGCCAGCGGGGACTTCTATAGCTCCTACGAGCAGTACTTC	CASGDFYSSYEQYF
NA	NA	TRBV18	TRBJ2-3	TGTGCCAGCTCACCAGTCGGACAGACCACAGATACGCAGTATTTT	CASSPVGQTTDTQYF
TRBD1	NA	TRBV19	TRBJ2-6	TGTGCCAGTACCGCCGGGACAGGTGCATCTGGGGCCAACGTCCTGACTTTC	CASTAGTGASGANVLTF
NA	NA	TRBV13	TRBJ2-7	TGTGCCAGCAGCTTAAGACCCCACGAGCAGTACTTC	CASSLRPHEQYF
TRBD1	NA	TRBV5-1	TRBJ2-7	TGCGCCAGTACCGGGACAGGGTTAAGCGAGCAGTACTTC	CASTGTGLSEQYF
NA	few	TRBV11-2	TRBJ2-2	TGTGCCAGCAGCTTTGGAGGCTCGAACACCGGGGAGCTGTTTTTT	CASSFGGSNTGELFF
TRBD2	NA	TRBV19	TRBJ2-3	TGTGCCAGTAGTATATTGCCACCGACGAGCGGGGGGCAACATACGCAGTATTTT	CASSILPPTSGGQHTQYF
NA	NA	TRBV6-6	TRBJ2-5	TGTGCCAGCAGTTACTCGGCAGAGGGGACCCAGTACTTC	CASSYSAEGTQYF
TRBD2	NA	TRBV4-1	TRBJ2-1	TGCGCCAGCAGCCAAAGAGGGACTAGCGGGGGATACAATGAGCAGTTCTTC	CASSQRGTSGGYNEQFF
NA	NA	TRBV7-8	TRBJ2-7	TGTGCCAGCAGCTTAGACTTCTCCTACGAGCAGTACTTC	CASSLDFSYEQYF
NA	NA	TRBV15	TRBJ2-2	TGTGCCACCAGCAGGGCGAGGGGGTCGAACACCGGGGAGCTGTTTTTT	CATSRARGSNTGELFF
TRBD1	NA	TRBV2	TRBJ1-5	TGTGCCAGCAGTGCCGACAGGGGGCGCGATCAGCCCCAGCATTTT	CASSADRGRDQPQHF
TRBD1	few	TRBV23-1	TRBJ2-3	TGCGCCAGGCAGGGCGGGACAGGGGAGGATACGCAGTATTTT	CARQGGTGEDTQYF